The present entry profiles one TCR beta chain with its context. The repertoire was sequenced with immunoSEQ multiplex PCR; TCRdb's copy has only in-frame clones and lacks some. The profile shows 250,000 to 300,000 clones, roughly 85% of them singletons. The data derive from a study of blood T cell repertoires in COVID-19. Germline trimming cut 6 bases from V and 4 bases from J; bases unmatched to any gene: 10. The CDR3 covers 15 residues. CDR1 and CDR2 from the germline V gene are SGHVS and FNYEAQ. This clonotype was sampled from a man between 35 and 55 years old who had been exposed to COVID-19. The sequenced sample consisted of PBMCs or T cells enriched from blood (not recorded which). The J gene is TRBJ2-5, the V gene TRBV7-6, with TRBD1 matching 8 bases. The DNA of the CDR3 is TGTGCCAGCAGTTCCGGACAGGGTTGGGGAGAGACCCAGTACTTC. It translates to CASSSGQGWGETQYF.